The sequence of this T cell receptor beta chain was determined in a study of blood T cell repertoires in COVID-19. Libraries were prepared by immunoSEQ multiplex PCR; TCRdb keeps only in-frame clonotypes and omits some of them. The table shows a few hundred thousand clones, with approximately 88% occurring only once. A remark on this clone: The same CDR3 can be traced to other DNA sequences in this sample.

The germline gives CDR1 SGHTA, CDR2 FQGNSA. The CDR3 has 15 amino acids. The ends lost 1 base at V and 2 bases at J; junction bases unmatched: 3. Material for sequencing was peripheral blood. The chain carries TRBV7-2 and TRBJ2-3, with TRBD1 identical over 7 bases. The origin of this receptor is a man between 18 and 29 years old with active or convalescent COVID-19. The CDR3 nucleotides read TGTGCCAGCAGCTTAGACAGGGGCTCCACAGATACGCAGTATTTT. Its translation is CASSLDRGSTDTQYF.